This TCR beta chain was captured in a study of blood T cell repertoires in COVID-19. Using immunoSEQ multiplex PCR, the repertoire was profiled, and TCRdb retains in-frame clones only, with some absent. The sample includes more than 200,000 clones, 90% of them seen just once. Germline V CDR1 and CDR2: KGHDR, SFDVKD. This CDR3 region has 16 residues. V gave up 5 bases and J gave up 0 bases, with 13 bases separating them. The receptor comes from a man aged 25-45 years with COVID-19, enrolled during active disease. The V gene is TRBV24-1, the J gene TRBJ2-1; possibly TRBD2 for D (5 bases). The material sequenced was peripheral blood. In DNA, the CDR3 is TGTGCCACCAGTGGGGGTCGGGGAAGCTCCTACAATGAGCAGTTCTTC. Its translation: CATSGGRGSSYNEQFF.